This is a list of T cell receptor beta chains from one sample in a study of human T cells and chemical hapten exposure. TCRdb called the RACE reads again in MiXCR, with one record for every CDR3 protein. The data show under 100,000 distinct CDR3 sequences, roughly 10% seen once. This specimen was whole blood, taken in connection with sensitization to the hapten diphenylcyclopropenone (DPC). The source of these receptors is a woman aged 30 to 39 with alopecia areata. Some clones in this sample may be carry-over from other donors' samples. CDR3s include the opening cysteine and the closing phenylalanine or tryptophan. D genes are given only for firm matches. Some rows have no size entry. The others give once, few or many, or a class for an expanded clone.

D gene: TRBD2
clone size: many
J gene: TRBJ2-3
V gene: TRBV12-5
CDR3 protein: CASALVLAGGTDTQYF
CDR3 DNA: TGTGCTAGTGCCCTCGTCCTAGCGGGGGGCACAGATACGCAGTATTTT

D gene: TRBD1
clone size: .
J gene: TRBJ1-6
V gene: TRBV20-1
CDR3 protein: CSASQGVNSPLHF
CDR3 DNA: TGCAGTGCGTCACAGGGGGTTAATTCACCCCTCCACTTT

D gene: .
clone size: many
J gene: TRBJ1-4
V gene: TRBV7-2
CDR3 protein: CPSSNGGQGFEKLFF
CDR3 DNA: TGCCCCAGCAGCAACGGGGGGCAGGGGTTTGAAAAACTGTTTTTT

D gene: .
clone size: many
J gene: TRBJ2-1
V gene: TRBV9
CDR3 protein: CASSVVGGGSSYNEQFF
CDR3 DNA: TGTGCCAGCAGCGTAGTTGGAGGGGGCAGCTCCTACAATGAGCAGTTCTTC

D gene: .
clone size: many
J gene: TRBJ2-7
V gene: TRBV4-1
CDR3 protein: CASSQTERNAAVAYEQYF
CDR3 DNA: TGCGCCAGCAGCCAAACTGAACGGAATGCCGCGGTAGCCTACGAGCAGTACTTC

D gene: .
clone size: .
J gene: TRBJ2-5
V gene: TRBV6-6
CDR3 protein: CASAKGQETQYF
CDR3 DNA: TGTGCCAGCGCGAAGGGCCAAGAGACCCAGTACTTC

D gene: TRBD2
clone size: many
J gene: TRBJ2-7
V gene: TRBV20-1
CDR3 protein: CSATGTSGIYEQYF
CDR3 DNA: TGCAGTGCCACCGGGACTAGCGGGATCTACGAGCAGTACTTC

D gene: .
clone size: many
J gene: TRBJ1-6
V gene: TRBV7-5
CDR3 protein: CISVSEAWDRGNSPLHF
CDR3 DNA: .

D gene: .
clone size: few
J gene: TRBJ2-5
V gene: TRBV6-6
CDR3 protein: CASSFRLQETQYF
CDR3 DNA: TGTGCCAGCAGTTTCCGCCTACAAGAGACCCAGTACTTC

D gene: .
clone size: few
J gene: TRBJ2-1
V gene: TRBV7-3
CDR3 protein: CASSPDSQRDEQFF
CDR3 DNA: TGTGCCAGCAGCCCGGACTCCCAACGCGATGAGCAGTTCTTC

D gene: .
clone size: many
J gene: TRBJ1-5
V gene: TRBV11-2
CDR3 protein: CASSRSWDQPQHF
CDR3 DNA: TGTGCCAGCAGCCGCAGCTGGGACCAGCCCCAGCATTTT

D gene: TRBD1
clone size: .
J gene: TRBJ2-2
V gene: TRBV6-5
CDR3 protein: CASSLLTGLSTGELFF
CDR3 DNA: TGTGCCAGCAGTCTCCTGACAGGGTTGAGCACCGGGGAGCTGTTTTTT

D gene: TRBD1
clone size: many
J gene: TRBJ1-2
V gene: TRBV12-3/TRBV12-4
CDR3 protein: CASSTDRTNYGYTF
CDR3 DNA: TGTGCCAGCAGTACGGACAGGACTAACTATGGCTACACCTTC

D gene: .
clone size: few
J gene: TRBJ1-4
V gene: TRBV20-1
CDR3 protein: CSARDLNDGGEKLFF
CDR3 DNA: TGCAGTGCTAGAGATTTAAACGACGGGGGTGAAAAACTGTTTTTT

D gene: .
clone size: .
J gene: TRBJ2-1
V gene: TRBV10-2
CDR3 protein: CASSPSGEQFF
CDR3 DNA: TGCGCCAGCAGCCCCAGCGGTGAGCAGTTCTTC

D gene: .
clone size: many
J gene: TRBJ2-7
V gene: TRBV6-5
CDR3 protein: CASSYGGQSYEQYF
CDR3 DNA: TGTGCCAGCAGTTACGGGGGACAATCCTACGAGCAGTACTTC

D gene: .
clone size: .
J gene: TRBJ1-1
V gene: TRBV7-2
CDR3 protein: CASSQIGSLEAFF
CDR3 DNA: TGTGCCAGCAGCCAGATCGGCAGTCTTGAAGCTTTCTTT

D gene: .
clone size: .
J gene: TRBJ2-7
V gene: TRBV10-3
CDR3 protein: CAISDPTGSYEQYF
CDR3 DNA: TGTGCCATCAGTGACCCCACGGGCAGCTACGAGCAGTACTTC

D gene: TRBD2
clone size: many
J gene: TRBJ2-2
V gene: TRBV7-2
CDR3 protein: CASSYSGRAEGELFF
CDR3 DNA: TGTGCCAGCAGCTATAGCGGGAGGGCCGAAGGGGAGCTGTTTTTT

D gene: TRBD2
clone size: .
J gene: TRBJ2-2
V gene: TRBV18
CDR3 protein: CASSPSTAGGTGELFF
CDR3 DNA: TGTGCCAGCTCACCCTCAACGGCGGGGGGAACCGGGGAGCTGTTTTTT

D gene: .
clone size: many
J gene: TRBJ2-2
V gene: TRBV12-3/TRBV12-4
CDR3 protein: CASSFQGPGELFF
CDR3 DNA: TGTGCCAGCAGTTTTCAGGGCCCCGGGGAGCTGTTTTTT

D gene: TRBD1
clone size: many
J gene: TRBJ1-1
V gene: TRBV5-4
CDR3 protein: CASSFPGTGGEAFF
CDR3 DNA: TGTGCCAGCAGCTTCCCGGGGACAGGGGGAGAAGCTTTCTTT

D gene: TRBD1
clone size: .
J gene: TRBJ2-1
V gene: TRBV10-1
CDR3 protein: CASSAQGASNEQFF
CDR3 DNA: TGCGCCAGCAGTGCCCAGGGGGCATCGAATGAGCAGTTCTTC

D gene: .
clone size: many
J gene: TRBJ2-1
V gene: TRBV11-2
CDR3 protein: CASSLGLYNEQFF
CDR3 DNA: TGTGCCAGCAGCTTAGGGCTTTACAATGAGCAGTTCTTC

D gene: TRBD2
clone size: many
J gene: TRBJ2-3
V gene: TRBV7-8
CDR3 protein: CASSLVVAGGLDTQYF
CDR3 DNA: TGTGCCAGCAGCTTAGTGGTAGCGGGGGGGTTAGATACGCAGTATTTT

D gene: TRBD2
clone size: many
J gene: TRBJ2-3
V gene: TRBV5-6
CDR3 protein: CASSFSGTSGTDTQYF
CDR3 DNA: TGTGCCAGCAGCTTTTCCGGGACTAGCGGCACAGATACGCAGTATTTT

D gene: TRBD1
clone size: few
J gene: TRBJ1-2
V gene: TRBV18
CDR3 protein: CASSRAGTGGTNYGYTF
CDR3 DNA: TGTGCCAGCTCACGCGCCGGGACAGGGGGCACCAACTATGGCTACACCTTC

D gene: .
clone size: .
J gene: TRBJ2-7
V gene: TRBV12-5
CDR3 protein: CASGKGGIYEQYF
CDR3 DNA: TGTGCTAGTGGGAAAGGGGGGATCTACGAGCAGTACTTC

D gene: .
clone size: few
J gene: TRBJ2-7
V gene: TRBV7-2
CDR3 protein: CASSLASGSAYEQYF
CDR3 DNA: TGTGCCAGCAGCTTAGCCTCCGGGTCAGCCTACGAGCAGTACTTC

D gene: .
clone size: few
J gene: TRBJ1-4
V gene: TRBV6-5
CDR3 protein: CASRPAWGRNEKLFF
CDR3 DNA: TGTGCCAGCAGACCCGCCTGGGGGAGGAATGAAAAACTGTTTTTT

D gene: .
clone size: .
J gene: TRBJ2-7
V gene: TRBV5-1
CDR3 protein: CASSSGRTVTSYEQYF
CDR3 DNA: TGCGCCAGCAGCTCGGGACGGACAGTAACTTCCTACGAGCAGTACTTC

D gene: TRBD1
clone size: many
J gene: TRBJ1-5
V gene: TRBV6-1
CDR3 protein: CASGDREVQPQHF
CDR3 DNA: TGTGCCAGCGGGGACAGGGAGGTTCAGCCCCAGCATTTT

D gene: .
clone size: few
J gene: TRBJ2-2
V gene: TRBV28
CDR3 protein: CASSSPNTGELFF
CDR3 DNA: TGTGCCAGCAGTTCGCCGAACACCGGGGAGCTGTTTTTT

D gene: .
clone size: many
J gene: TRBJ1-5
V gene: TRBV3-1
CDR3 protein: CASSQDRGNQPQHF
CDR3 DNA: TGTGCCAGCAGCCAAGACAGGGGCAATCAGCCCCAGCATTTT

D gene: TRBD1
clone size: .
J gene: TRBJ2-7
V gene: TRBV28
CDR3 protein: CASSFRGQGAHEQYF
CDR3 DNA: TGTGCCAGCAGTTTCCGCGGACAGGGGGCCCACGAGCAGTACTTC

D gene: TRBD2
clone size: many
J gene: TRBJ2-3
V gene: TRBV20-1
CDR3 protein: CSATSSSGVSTDTQYF
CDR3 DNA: TGCAGTGCTACCTCCTCGAGCGGGGTTAGCACAGATACGCAGTATTTT

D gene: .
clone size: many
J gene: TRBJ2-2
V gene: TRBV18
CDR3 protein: CASSPTGPGELFF
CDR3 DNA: TGTGCCAGCTCACCGACGGGGCCCGGGGAGCTGTTTTTT

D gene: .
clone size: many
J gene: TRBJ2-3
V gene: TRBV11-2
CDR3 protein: CASSARTDTQYF
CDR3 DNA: TGTGCCAGCAGCGCGAGAACAGATACGCAGTATTTT

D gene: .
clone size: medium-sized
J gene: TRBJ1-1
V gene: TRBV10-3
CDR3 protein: CAISEGTGEQGMNTEAFF
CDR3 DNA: TGTGCCATCAGTGAGGGGACCGGGGAACAGGGAATGAACACTGAAGCTTTCTTT

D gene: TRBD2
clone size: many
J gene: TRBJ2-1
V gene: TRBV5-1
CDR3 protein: CASSLGLASYNEQFF
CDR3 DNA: TGCGCCAGCAGCTTGGGACTAGCGTCCTACAATGAGCAGTTCTTC

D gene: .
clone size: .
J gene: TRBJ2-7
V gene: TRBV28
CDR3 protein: CASRRPGGPYEQYF
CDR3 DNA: TGTGCCAGCAGACGCCCCGGGGGACCCTACGAGCAGTACTTC

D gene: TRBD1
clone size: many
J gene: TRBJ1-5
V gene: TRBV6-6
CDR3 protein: CASDRRGVRNQPQHF
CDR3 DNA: TGTGCCAGCGACCGCAGGGGGGTGCGCAATCAGCCCCAGCATTTT

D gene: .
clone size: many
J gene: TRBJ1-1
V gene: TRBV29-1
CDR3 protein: CSVVGPGMNTEAFF
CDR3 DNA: TGCAGCGTTGTTGGCCCGGGTATGAACACTGAAGCTTTCTTT

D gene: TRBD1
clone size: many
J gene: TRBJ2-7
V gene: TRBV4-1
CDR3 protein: CASSQGTGASSYEQYF
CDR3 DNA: TGCGCCAGCAGCCAAGGGACAGGGGCGTCATCCTACGAGCAGTACTTC

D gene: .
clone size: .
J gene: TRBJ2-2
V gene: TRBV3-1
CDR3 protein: CASRLAVTGELFF
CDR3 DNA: TGTGCCAGCAGGCTGGCGGTCACCGGGGAGCTGTTTTTT

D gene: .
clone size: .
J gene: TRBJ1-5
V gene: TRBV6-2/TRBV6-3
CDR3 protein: CASSYPWGHNQPQHF
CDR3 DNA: TGTGCCAGCAGTTACCCCTGGGGGCACAATCAGCCCCAGCATTTT

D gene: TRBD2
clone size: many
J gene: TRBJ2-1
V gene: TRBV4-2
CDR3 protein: CASSRRLAGGDEQFF
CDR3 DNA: TGTGCCAGCAGCCGCCGACTAGCGGGAGGGGATGAGCAGTTCTTC

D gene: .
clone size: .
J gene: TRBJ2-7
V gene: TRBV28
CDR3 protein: CASSLLRGRDEQYF
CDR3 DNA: TGTGCCAGCAGTCTACTAAGGGGAAGGGACGAGCAGTACTTC

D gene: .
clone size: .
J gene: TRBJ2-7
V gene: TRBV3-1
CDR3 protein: CASSLRRGSSEQYF
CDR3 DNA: TGTGCCAGCAGCCTCAGGCGGGGTTCCTCCGAGCAGTACTTC

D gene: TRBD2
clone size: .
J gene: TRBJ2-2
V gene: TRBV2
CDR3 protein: CASSGRLAGVTGELFF
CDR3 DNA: TGTGCCAGCAGCGGCCGACTAGCGGGAGTTACCGGGGAGCTGTTTTTT

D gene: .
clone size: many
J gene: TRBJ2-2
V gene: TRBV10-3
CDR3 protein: CAISPGGDTGELFF
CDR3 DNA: TGTGCCATCAGCCCAGGGGGGGACACCGGGGAGCTGTTTTTT

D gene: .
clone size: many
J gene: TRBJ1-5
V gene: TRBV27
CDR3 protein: CASSLGAHGNQPQHF
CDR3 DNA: TGTGCCAGCAGTTTAGGGGCCCATGGCAATCAGCCCCAGCATTTT

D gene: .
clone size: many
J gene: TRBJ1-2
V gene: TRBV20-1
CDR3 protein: CSARERLLELYGYTF
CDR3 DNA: TGCAGTGCTAGGGAAAGACTGCTCGAACTTTATGGCTACACCTTC

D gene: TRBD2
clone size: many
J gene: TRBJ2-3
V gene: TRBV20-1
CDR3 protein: CSARTSGHTDTQYF
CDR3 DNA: TGCAGTGCTAGGACTAGCGGACACACAGATACGCAGTATTTT

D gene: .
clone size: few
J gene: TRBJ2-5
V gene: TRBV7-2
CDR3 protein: CASSSLIQETQYF
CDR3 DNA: TGTGCCAGCAGCTCGCTGATCCAAGAGACCCAGTACTTC

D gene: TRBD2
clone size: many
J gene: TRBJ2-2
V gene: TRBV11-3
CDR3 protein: CASSGRRTSGRAETGELFF
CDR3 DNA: TGTGCCAGCAGCGGCCGCCGGACTAGCGGGAGGGCGGAGACCGGGGAGCTGTTTTTT

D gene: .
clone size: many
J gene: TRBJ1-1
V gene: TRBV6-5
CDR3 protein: CASSWTVNTEAFF
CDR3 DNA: TGTGCCAGCAGTTGGACAGTGAACACTGAAGCTTTCTTT